This TCR beta chain was identified in a study of T cell responses to AZD1222 COVID-19 vaccine. Overall study findings and caveats: Reportedly, nearly half of unique spike TCRs recognized epitopes outside B.1.351/B.1.1.7 mutations. Seropositive at baseline were only a handful of AZD1222 recipients.

Germline V gene data show CDR1 as KGHSH and CDR2 as LQKENI. Deletions cut 4 bases from V and 0 bases from J, with 19 bases between. This CDR3 is 19 amino acids long. Using immunoSEQ multiplex PCR, the repertoire was profiled, and TCRdb retains in-frame clones only, with some absent. Of over 70,000 clones listed, approximately 86% were seen once; the top ten hold roughly 5.8%. About this clone: Antigen unknown.

The chain employs TRBV18 and TRBJ1-6; D gene uncertain. The source was peripheral blood, collected on day 0 of AZD1222 vaccination. The source of this sequence is an adult in good health. This CDR3 reads CASSLSRTVISSYNSPLHF. In DNA form, the CDR3 reads TGTGCCAGCTCACTATCCCGGACCGTAATTAGCTCCTATAATTCACCCCTCCACTTT.